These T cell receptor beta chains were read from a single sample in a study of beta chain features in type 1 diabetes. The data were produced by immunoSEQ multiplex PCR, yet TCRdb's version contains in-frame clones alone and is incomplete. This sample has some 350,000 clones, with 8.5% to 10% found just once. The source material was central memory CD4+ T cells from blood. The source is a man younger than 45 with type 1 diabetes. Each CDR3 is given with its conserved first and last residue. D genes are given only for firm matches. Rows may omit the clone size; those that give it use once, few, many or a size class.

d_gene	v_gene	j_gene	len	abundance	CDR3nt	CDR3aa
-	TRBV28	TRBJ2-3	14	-	TGTGCCACCCAGGGGACCAGCGGCACAGATACGCAGTATTTT	CATQGTSGTDTQYF
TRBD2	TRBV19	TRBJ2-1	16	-	TGTGCCAGTAGACGTAGGCTCTCGACTAGCGGCAATGAGCAGTTCTTC	CASRRRLSTSGNEQFF
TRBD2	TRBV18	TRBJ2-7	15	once	TGTGCCAGCTCACCCGCGGGAGGAGGACTCTACGAGCAGTACTTC	CASSPAGGGLYEQYF
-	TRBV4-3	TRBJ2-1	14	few	TGCGCCAGCAGCCAAGAGAGGGAGAAGAATGAGCAGTTCTTC	CASSQEREKNEQFF
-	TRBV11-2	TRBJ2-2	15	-	TGTGCCAGCAGCTTAAATGGGTACGGAACCGGGGAGCTGTTTTTT	CASSLNGYGTGELFF
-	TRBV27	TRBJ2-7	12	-	TGTGCCAGCAGTTTACAGGGAGGAGGGCAGTACTTC	CASSLQGGGQYF
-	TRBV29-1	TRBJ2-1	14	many	TGCAGCGTTGGCAGCGGAGATATTTACAATGAGCAGTTCTTC	CSVGSGDIYNEQFF
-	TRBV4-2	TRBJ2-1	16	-	TGTGCCAGCAGCCGGGACACGGGCGGCTCCTACAATGAGCAGTTCTTC	CASSRDTGGSYNEQFF
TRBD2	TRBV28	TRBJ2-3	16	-	TGTGCCAGCAGCATAATAACGACTAGCGGGAGGGGTGTGCAGTATTTT	CASSIITTSGRGVQYF
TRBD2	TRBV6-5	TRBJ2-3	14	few	TGTGCCAGCAGTCCGGGACTATCGACAGATACGCAGTATTTT	CASSPGLSTDTQYF
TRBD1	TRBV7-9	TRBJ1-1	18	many	TGTGCCAGCAGCGGAAGGCCCGGGACAGGGGCCTATAACACTGAAGCTTTCTTT	CASSGRPGTGAYNTEAFF
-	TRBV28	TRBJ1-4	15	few	TGTGCCAGCAGTCCATCAGGGACTGAGAAGGAAAAACTGTTTTTT	CASSPSGTEKEKLFF
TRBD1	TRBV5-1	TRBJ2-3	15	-	TGCGCCAGCAGCAGGACAGGGGAGAACACAGATACGCAGTATTTT	CASSRTGENTDTQYF
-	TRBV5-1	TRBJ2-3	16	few	TGCGCCAGCAGCTTGAATTACAGGGAAGGGGGAGATACGCAGTATTTT	CASSLNYREGGDTQYF
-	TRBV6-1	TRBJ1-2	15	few	TGTGCCAGCAGTGAAGCGATTCAGGGGTACTATGGCTACACCTTC	CASSEAIQGYYGYTF
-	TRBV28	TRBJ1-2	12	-	TGTGCCAGCAGTACAGGGATCTATGGCTACACCTTC	CASSTGIYGYTF
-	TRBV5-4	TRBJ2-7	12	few	TGTGCCAGCAGTCTGGATTACTACGAGCAGTACTTC	CASSLDYYEQYF
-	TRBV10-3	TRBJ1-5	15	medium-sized	TGTGCCATCAGTGAGTCCTTTCCTCAGGGGCAGCCCCAGCATTTT	CAISESFPQGQPQHF
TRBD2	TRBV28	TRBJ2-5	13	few	TGTGCCAGCAGGGGACTAGCGGAACCGCCCCAGTACTTC	CASRGLAEPPQYF
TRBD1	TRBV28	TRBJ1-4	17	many	TGTGCCAGCGTCGCCGGGACAGGGGGCTCGGCTAATGAAAAACTGTTTTTT	CASVAGTGGSANEKLFF
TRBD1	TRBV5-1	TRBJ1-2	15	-	TGCGCCAGCAGCTTGGTACCGGGACAGGGTAGTGGCTACACCTTC	CASSLVPGQGSGYTF
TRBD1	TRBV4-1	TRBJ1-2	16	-	TGCGCCAGCAGCCATGACCCACAGGGGGTGGGCTATGGCTACACCTTC	CASSHDPQGVGYGYTF
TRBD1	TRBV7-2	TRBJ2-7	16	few	TGTGCCAGCAGCTTAGCTATGGGACAGGGGGGCTACGAGCAGTACTTC	CASSLAMGQGGYEQYF
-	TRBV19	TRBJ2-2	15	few	TGTGCCAGTAGTATAGAGAGGACGGGGACCGGGGAGCTGTTTTTT	CASSIERTGTGELFF
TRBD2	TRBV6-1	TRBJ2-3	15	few	TGTGCCAGCAGTCGTCAACTAGCGAGCACAGATACGCAGTATTTT	CASSRQLASTDTQYF
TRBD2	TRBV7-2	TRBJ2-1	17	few	TGTGCCAGCAGCTCCCGGTGGGTAGCGGGCACCTACAATGAGCAGTTCTTC	CASSSRWVAGTYNEQFF
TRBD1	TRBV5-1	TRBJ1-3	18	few	TGCGCCAGCAGCTTCGAGTCGGGACAGCCACAAGATGGAAACACCATATATTTT	CASSFESGQPQDGNTIYF
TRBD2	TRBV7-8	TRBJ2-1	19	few	TGTGCCAGCAGCTCCGGGACTAGCGCAAACAGATGGTTCGGGAATGAGCAGTTCTTC	CASSSGTSANRWFGNEQFF
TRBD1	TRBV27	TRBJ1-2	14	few	TGTGCCAGCAGAGTCCCGGGACAGCCCTATGGCTACACCTTC	CASRVPGQPYGYTF
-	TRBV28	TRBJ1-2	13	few	TGTGCCAGCAGGCAGGGGAACGACTATGGCTACACCTTC	CASRQGNDYGYTF
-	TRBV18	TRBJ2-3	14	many	TGTGCCAGCGCCCGGGCAGCCAGCACAGATACGCAGTATTTT	CASARAASTDTQYF
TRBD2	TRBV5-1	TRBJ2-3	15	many	TGCGCCAGCAGCTTAGGACTAGGAGGCACAGATACGCAGTATTTT	CASSLGLGGTDTQYF
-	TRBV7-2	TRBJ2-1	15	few	TGTGCCAGCAGCTTAGAACCGGCCTCCTACAATGAGCAGTTCTTC	CASSLEPASYNEQFF
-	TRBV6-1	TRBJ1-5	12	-	TGTGCCAGCAGTGAACCAAATCAGCCCCAGCATTTT	CASSEPNQPQHF
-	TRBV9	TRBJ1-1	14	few	TGTGCCAGCAGCGTCGACACGTCAAACACTGAAGCTTTCTTT	CASSVDTSNTEAFF
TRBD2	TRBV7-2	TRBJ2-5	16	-	TGTGCCAGCAGCCCACGACTAGCGGATAAGATGGGGACCCAGTACTTC	CASSPRLADKMGTQYF
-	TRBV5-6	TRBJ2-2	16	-	TGTGCCAGCAGCTTGTATAGTACAGGGAGGACCGGGGAGCTGTTTTTT	CASSLYSTGRTGELFF
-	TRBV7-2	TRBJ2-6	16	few	TGTGCCAGCAGCAGCACCAGGGCGCAAGGGGCCAACGTCCTGACTTTC	CASSSTRAQGANVLTF
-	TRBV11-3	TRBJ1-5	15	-	TGTGCCAGCAGCTTAGAGAGGGGTAGCAATCAGCCCCAGCATTTT	CASSLERGSNQPQHF
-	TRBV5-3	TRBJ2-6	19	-	TGTGCCAGAAGCGGCCGAGGGGCCGATCCCGTTGATGGGGCCAACGTCCTGACTTTC	CARSGRGADPVDGANVLTF
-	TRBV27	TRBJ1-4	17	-	TGTGCCAGCAGTTTATCGGCCCAGCTGGGAACTAATGAAAAACTGTTTTTT	CASSLSAQLGTNEKLFF
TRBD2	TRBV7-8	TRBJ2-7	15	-	TGTGCCAGCAGCTCTAGACTAGCGGGAGCCCTCGAGCAGTACTTC	CASSSRLAGALEQYF
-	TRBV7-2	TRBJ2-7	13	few	TGTGCCAGCAGCTTAGCTAGCGGTAACGAGCAGTACTTC	CASSLASGNEQYF
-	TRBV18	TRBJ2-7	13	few	TGTGCCAGCTCACCACGACAATCCTACGAGCAGTACTTC	CASSPRQSYEQYF
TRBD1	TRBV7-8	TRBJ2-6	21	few	TGTGCCAGCAGCTCGCCCACCGGACAGGCGGACTCGTCCTCTGGGGCCAACGTCCTGACTTTC	CASSSPTGQADSSSGANVLTF
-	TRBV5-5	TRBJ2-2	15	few	TGTGCCAGCAGCTTGGTACCGATGAACACCGGGGAGCTGTTTTTT	CASSLVPMNTGELFF
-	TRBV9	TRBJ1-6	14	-	TGTGCCAGCAGCGAGGGGCAGCATAATTCACCCCTCCACTTT	CASSEGQHNSPLHF
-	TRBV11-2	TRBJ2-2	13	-	TGTGCCAGCAGCTTATCACGAGATTTGGAGCTGTTTTTT	CASSLSRDLELFF
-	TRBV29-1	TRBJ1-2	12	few	TGCAGCGTTGATCGGGGGTCTCGAGGCTACACCTTC	CSVDRGSRGYTF
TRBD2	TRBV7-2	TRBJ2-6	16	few	TGTGCCAGCAGCGGCCGGACTAGCGCTGGGGCCAACGTCCTGACTTTC	CASSGRTSAGANVLTF
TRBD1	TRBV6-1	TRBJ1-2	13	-	TGTGCCAGCAGCGCGGACAGGAACTATGGCTACACCTTC	CASSADRNYGYTF
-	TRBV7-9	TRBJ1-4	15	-	TGTGCCAGCAGCTCACGGGACAATCCTAATGAAAAACTGTTTTTT	CASSSRDNPNEKLFF
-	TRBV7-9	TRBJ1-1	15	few	TGTGCCAGCAGCTTAGGGTTCAGCATGAACACTGAAGCTTTCTTT	CASSLGFSMNTEAFF
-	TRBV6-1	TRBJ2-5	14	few	TGTGCCAGCAGTGCACAGGCCATCCAAGAGACCCAGTACTTC	CASSAQAIQETQYF
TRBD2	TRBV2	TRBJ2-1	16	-	TGTGCCAGCATTGCGTCTAGCGGTAGCTCCTACAATGAGCAGTTCTTC	CASIASSGSSYNEQFF
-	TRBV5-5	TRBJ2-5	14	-	TGTGCCAGCAGCTTGACAGGGTTTAAAGAGACCCAGTACTTC	CASSLTGFKETQYF
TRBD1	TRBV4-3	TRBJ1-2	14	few	TGCGCCAGCAGCCATGGACAGGGAGACTATGGCTACACCTTC	CASSHGQGDYGYTF